A selection of T cell receptor beta chains follows, all from one sample in a study of shared clonotypes between healthy human individuals. Assay: immunoSEQ multiplex PCR; the TCRdb copy retains only in-frame clones and omits some. The sample consists of about 2 million clones, just under 95% of them appearing once. The material sequenced was naive CD8+ T cells sorted from blood. Source of these receptors: a man in his late teens or twenties in good health. Both conserved end residues are part of each CDR3.

v_call | cdr3_length | cdr3_aa
TRBV7-9 | 14 | CASSLGELTDTQYF
TRBV5-6 | 13 | CASSGGERRTQYF
TRBV6-8 | 14 | CASSLQGCTDTQYF
TRBV7-9 | 12 | CASSFLGPEQYF
TRBV4-1 | 16 | CASSQEDRGRPQPQHF
TRBV10-1 | 15 | CASSESSHPPYEQYF
TRBV4-2 | 19 | CASSQVRAGLGTTGGTQYF
TRBV5-4 | 13 | CASSFGTAYEQYF
TRBV5-4 | 14 | CASTDTGVYTEAFF
TRBV11-2 | 13 | CASSLVLRDGYTF
TRBV6-1 | 16 | CASSELTGGYGTEAFF
TRBV5-4 | 14 | CASSPDLGTDTQYF
TRBV4-1 | 14 | CASSPLLREHEQFF
TRBV7-8 | 18 | CASSLGMAGGSSYNEQFF
TRBV6-5 | 15 | CASSPLGGEGEKLFF
TRBV5-1 | 12 | CASSPRGAEAFF
TRBV28 | 17 | CASSLPYPTGQAGKLFF
TRBV27 | 15 | CASSLGLSGSYEQYF
TRBV9 | 17 | CASSASFFRGFTGELFF
TRBV19 | 14 | CASSPRTGEAEAFF
TRBV6-5 | 13 | CASSYLSGDTQYF
TRBV5-6 | 14 | CASSLGASYNEQFF
TRBV29-1 | 11 | CSVEGRNTIYF
TRBV2 | 16 | CASLALAVTSSYEQYF
TRBV4-1 | 15 | CASSQEETGGYEQYF
TRBV19 | 14 | CASSLQGAYTEAFF
TRBV9 | 15 | CASSGETGGYYGYTF
TRBV7-8 | 14 | CASSITSGRNEQFF
TRBV28 | 16 | CASTLSTGVSNQPQHF
TRBV6-5 | 14 | CASSYSDSYNEQFF
TRBV4-1 | 17 | CASSQEDPAGGGGTQYF
TRBV15 | 15 | CATSPLPSAGETQYF
TRBV9 | 17 | CASSESPGQGVSYEQYF
TRBV27 | 13 | CASSLSGLTGYTF
TRBV11-1 | 15 | CASSLATEYQETQYF
TRBV10-3 | 13 | CAIMYPDTGELFF
TRBV5-4 | 12 | CASSLGTLEQFF
TRBV30 | 15 | CAWSFPRGGDTEAFF
TRBV27 | 14 | CASAPVGSSYEQYF